Listed here are 28 T cell receptor beta chains from one sample, sequenced in a study of T-cell reconstitution after alpha-beta-depleted transplantation in children. Molecular barcoding with unique molecular identifiers was used for the TCRbeta library. TCRdb redid the calling of the PCR reads with MiXCR, one entry per CDR3 protein. This table holds 100,000 to 120,000 distinct CDR3 sequences, 9% to 12% found once. Sequences were derived from PBMCs from the stem cell graft donor, sampled from the stem cell graft. These receptors originate from a human donor who donated a stem cell graft to a child with acute lymphoblastic leukemia.

This clonotype was found many times. The rearrangement joins TRBV12-3 or TRBV12-4 to TRBJ1-6, with a tentative D call TRBD1 (5 bases). This CDR3 region has 17 residues. Trimming left V 7 bases short and J 0 bases short, with 16 bases between. CDR3 DNA sequence: TGTGCCAGCACCTTACTTACAGGAAGCTCCTATAATTCACCCCTCCACTTT. Its translation: CASTLLTGSSYNSPLHF.

This clonotype was found many times. The chain joins TRBV7-2 to TRBJ2-1; TRBD1 is a possible D gene (6 bases). This CDR3 has 14 residues. V lost 4 bases and J lost 6, with 13 bases in between. The germline V gene has CDR1 SGHTA and CDR2 FQGNSA. CDR3 DNA sequence: TGTGCCAGCAGCTCGGCGACAGGTCGCAATGAGCAGTTCTTC. Residues: CASSSATGRNEQFF.

This clonotype was detected many times. V gene TRBV11-2 combines with J gene TRBJ1-5; D gene unclear. CDR1 is SGHAT and CDR2 is FQNNGV in the germline V gene. This CDR3 is built from 13 residues. Trimming pared 0 bases from V and 11 bases from J, leaving 11 bases between. The CDR3 DNA reads as TGTGCCAGCAGCTTAGATTTGACCGGGGCCCAGCATTTT. It is translated as CASSLDLTGAQHF.

This clonotype came up a few times. The V gene is TRBV19, the J gene TRBJ2-2; 8 nucleotides match TRBD1. Per the germline V gene, CDR1 is LNHDA and CDR2 is SQIVND (reference sequence). The CDR3 has 14 residues. V lost 5 bases and J lost 8; bases outside the gene matches: 7. This CDR3 is CASSPRQGTGELFF. For the CDR3, the DNA is TGTGCCAGTAGTCCAAGACAGGGGACTGGGGAGCTGTTTTTT.

The rearrangement uses TRBV11-3 and TRBJ2-3, with D possibly TRBD1 on 5 matching bases. The CDR3 is made up of 15 amino acids. V shed 5 bases and J shed 5 bases, with 17 bases lying between them. Germline V gene lookup returns CDR1 SGHNT and CDR2 YENEEA. The CDR3 nucleotides are TGTGCCAGCAGCCGCAGGGAAGGTGACGGAGATACGCAGTATTTT. As protein: CASSRREGDGDTQYF.

This clonotype occurred many times. This rearrangement joins TRBV11-2 to TRBJ2-3; D gene unclear. Germline values: CDR1 SGHAT, CDR2 FQNNGV. Trimming stripped 3 bases from V and 2 bases from J, with 12 bases between. This CDR3 is built from 15 residues. The DNA of the CDR3 is TGTGCCAGCAGCTTCGTGGCAAGGTACACAGATACGCAGTATTTT. Its translation is CASSFVARYTDTQYF.

This clonotype was picked up many times. The rearrangement links TRBV20-1 to TRBJ1-5; 7 nucleotides align to TRBD1. The junction had 7 bases not matched to a gene; V was cut back by 1 base and J by 7 bases. Looked up from germline, CDR1 is DFQATT and CDR2 is SNEGSKA (reference sequence). The CDR3 runs 14 residues. The CDR3 protein is CSARAQGQSQPQHF. The CDR3 coding sequence is TGCAGTGCTAGAGCCCAGGGACAGTCCCAGCCCCAGCATTTT.

At least ten counts were recorded for this clonotype. This chain connects TRBV7-4 to TRBJ2-7; 8 nucleotides align to TRBD1. This CDR3 spans 18 amino acids. CDR1 is SGHVT, CDR2 SQSDAQ, per germline. The trim removed 2 bases at V and 4 bases at J, leaving 16 bases unmatched. CDR3 bases: TGTGCCAGCAGCTTAACAAATACCCCCGGACAGGGACCATACGAGCAGTACTTC. It encodes CASSLTNTPGQGPYEQYF.

This clonotype was detected many times. CDR3 coding DNA: TGCAGTGCTAGAGAACGGCAGCCTCGGGATACGCAGTATTTT. Translated: CSARERQPRDTQYF. This rearrangement joins TRBV20-1 to TRBJ2-3; D gene unclear. CDR1 and CDR2 (germline): DFQATT, SNEGSKA (reference sequence). The CDR3 spans 14 residues. The V end lost 0 bases, the J end lost 6 bases, and 13 bases lay between the germline ends.

This clonotype was counted at least ten times. The chain uses TRBV5-1 and TRBJ2-3; TRBD1 agrees at 8 bases. The CDR3 consists of 14 residues. With V trimmed by 4 bases and J by 6 bases, 7 bases remained unmatched. CDR1 and CDR2 from the germline V gene are SGHRS and YFSETQ. The CDR3 loop is CASSADRAPDTQYF. The CDR3 region has the DNA TGCGCCAGCAGCGCGGACAGGGCGCCTGATACGCAGTATTTT.

This clonotype was detected many times. This rearrangement joins TRBV12-3 or TRBV12-4 to TRBJ2-6, with D unclear. V was pared by 3 bases and J by 8 bases, with 11 bases between. The CDR3 consists of 14 residues. CDR3: CASSFGQQTNVLTF. CDR3 coding DNA: TGTGCCAGCAGTTTTGGGCAGCAGACCAACGTCCTGACTTTC.

This clonotype showed up many times. The rearrangement uses TRBV7-2 and TRBJ2-5, with D tentatively TRBD2 (7 bases). The CDR3 totals 16 residues. Germline V gives CDR1 SGHTA, CDR2 FQGNSA. V lost 3 bases and J 4 bases, leaving 18 bases between the germline ends. CDR3 sequence (DNA): TGTGCCAGCAGCTTTTCGGGTGGGGGGGCCACAGAGACCCAGTACTTC. It translates to CASSFSGGGATETQYF. Looking up the rest from reference TRBV7-2 and TRBJ2-5 gives the full variable domain: GAGVSQSPSNKVTEKGKDVELRCDPISGHTALYWYRQSLGQGLEFLIYFQGNSAPDKSGLPSDRFSAERTGGSVSTLTIQRTQQEDSAVYLCASSFSGGGATETQYFGPGTRLLVL.

This clonotype was seen at least ten times. V usage is TRBV7-2 and J usage is TRBJ2-3; D is possibly TRBD2 (6 bases). CDR3 length: 15 amino acids. Trimming removed 5 bases at V and 4 bases at J, with 16 bases between. Germline loops: CDR1 SGHTA, CDR2 FQGNSA. Here the CDR3 DNA reads TGTGCCAGCAGCCAACCGCCAAGGGAGGCAGATACGCAGTATTTT. Translating it yields CASSQPPREADTQYF.

This clonotype was seen many times. The chain employs TRBV5-1 and TRBJ2-1; D is unclear. Trimming took off 4 bases at V and 0 bases at J, with 17 bases between the two ends. CDR1 is SGHRS, CDR2 YFSETQ, per germline. CDR3 length equals 17 residues. CDR3 loop: CASSTSLGRSSYNEQFF. DNA of the CDR3: TGCGCCAGCAGCACCTCCTTAGGCCGAAGCTCCTACAATGAGCAGTTCTTC.

This clonotype turned up a few times. This chain uses TRBV7-8 with TRBJ2-7; a possible D gene is TRBD1 (5 bases). Germline CDR1 is SGHVS and CDR2 is FQNEAQ. Trimming cost V 5 bases and J 2 bases, with 10 bases left between them. This CDR3 is 13 amino acids long. The CDR3 DNA sequence: TGTGCCAGCAGCCCGGCCAGGGCCTACGAGCAGTACTTC. Its translation is CASSPARAYEQYF.

This clonotype showed up many times. V gene TRBV15 combines with J gene TRBJ1-2, with TRBD1 identical over 7 bases. V was clipped by 5 bases and J by 2 bases; unmatched bases: 8. Germline CDR1 reads LNHNV; CDR2 reads YYDKDF (reference sequence). The CDR3 covers 15 residues. The CDR3: CATSLRRTGNYGYTF. In DNA form, the CDR3 reads TGTGCCACCAGCTTAAGACGGACAGGCAACTATGGCTACACCTTC.

In this sample, this clonotype turned up many times. The CDR3 DNA reads TGCAGTGCTGCTAGCGGGAGTATCACCGGGGAGCTGTTTTTT. This codes for CSAASGSITGELFF. The chain carries TRBV20-1 and TRBJ2-2; 10 nucleotides line up with TRBD2. Germline V gene sequence: CDR1 DFQATT, CDR2 SNEGSKA (reference sequence). The CDR3 is made up of 14 amino acids. V dropped 5 bases and J dropped 4; count of bases not matched to a gene: 4.

This clonotype occurred many times. The rearrangement uses TRBV20-1 and TRBJ1-5; TRBD1 might be the D (5 bases). V lost 1 base, J lost 6 bases, and 19 bases lay in between. Germline V gives CDR1 DFQATT, CDR2 SNEGSKA (reference sequence). The CDR3 runs 16 residues. The CDR3 nucleotides read TGCAGTGCTAGAGGGGACGGGGGGGAGGACTCTCAGCCCCAGCATTTT. Translation gives CSARGDGGEDSQPQHF.

This clonotype occurred many times. The chain joins TRBV12-3 or TRBV12-4 to TRBJ1-4; possibly TRBD1 for D (5 bases). The ends were cut back, 4 bases at V and 5 bases at J, with 11 bases in the middle. There are 14 residues in the CDR3. CDR3 amino acids: CASSSGPLNEKLFF. The CDR3 nucleotides are TGTGCCAGCAGTTCGGGACCGTTGAATGAAAAACTGTTTTTT.

In this sample, this clonotype turned up many times. V gene TRBV12-3 or TRBV12-4 combines with J gene TRBJ1-2; D uncertain. This CDR3 region has 11 residues. Trimming pared 9 bases from V and 13 bases from J, leaving 18 bases between. The CDR3: CASSPSGTLTF. CDR3 DNA: TGTGCCAGTTCTCCGTCGGGAACCCTCACCTTC.

This clonotype was observed many times. This rearrangement joins TRBV7-3 to TRBJ2-3; TRBD2 matches 11 bases. This CDR3 comprises 15 residues. The germline V gene encodes CDR1 SGHTA and CDR2 FQGTGA. V was pared by 5 bases and J by 4 bases, with 5 bases of the junction left unmatched. As DNA, the CDR3 is TGTGCCAGCAGCCCCTCGGGACTAGCGGCAGATACGCAGTATTTT. Its protein product is CASSPSGLAADTQYF.

This clonotype was seen ten or more times. The chain joins TRBV9 to TRBJ2-5; 11 bases are shared with TRBD2. V dropped 0 bases and J dropped 5; count of bases not matched to a gene: 6. CDR1 and CDR2 from the germline V gene are SGDLS and YYNGEE. The CDR3 length is 16 residues. The CDR3 DNA follows: TGTGCCAGCAGCGTAGCGGTTAGCGGGGGGGGTGAGACCCAGTACTTC. It translates to CASSVAVSGGGETQYF.

This chain links TRBV12-3 or TRBV12-4 with TRBJ2-3; either TRBD1 or TRBD2 may fit D (5 bases each). This CDR3 has 15 residues. V was trimmed by 6 bases and J by 0 bases, leaving 13 bases between them. The CDR3 reads CASRALAGSTDTQYF. The DNA of the CDR3 is TGTGCCAGCAGGGCCCTAGCAGGGAGCACAGATACGCAGTATTTT.

This clonotype was seen ten or more times. In nucleotides, the CDR3 is TGTGCCAGCAGCTTGACCAGGGCAGCTGAAGCTTTCTTT. Encoded protein: CASSLTRAAEAFF. The chain links TRBV5-6 to TRBJ1-1; perhaps TRBD1 as D (5 bases). CDR3 length: 13 residues. V was trimmed by 1 base and J by 6 bases, leaving 10 bases between them. The germline CDR1 and CDR2 sequences are SGHDT and YYEEEE.

This clonotype was recorded many times. The J gene is TRBJ2-2, the V gene TRBV6-2 or TRBV6-3; D not resolved. The CDR3 sequence is 15 residues long. Trimming removed 4 bases from V and 0 bases from J, with 9 bases in between. Germline V CDR1 and CDR2: MNHEY, SVGEGT. CDR3 sequence: CASSSGKTNTGELFF. CDR3 nucleotides: TGTGCCAGCAGTTCTGGCAAGACGAACACCGGGGAGCTGTTTTTT.

This clonotype was picked up many times. The gene calls are TRBV20-1 and TRBJ2-7; TRBD1 might be the D (6 bases). The CDR3 extends over 13 amino acids. Germline CDR1 reads DFQATT; CDR2 reads SNEGSKA (reference sequence). Deletions cut 0 bases from V and 4 bases from J, with 10 bases between. CDR3 coding DNA: TGCAGTGCTAGAGAGGGGGCGATGTACGAGCAGTACTTC. Amino acid sequence: CSAREGAMYEQYF.

To note about this clonotype: This likely comes from a read error, as the CDR3 has no conserved phenylalanine or tryptophan at its end. The chain carries TRBV10-2 and TRBJ2-5, with D unresolved. The CDR3 is 14 residues long. V lost 2 bases, J lost 4 bases, and 11 bases lay in between. Germline V lookup: CDR1 WSHSY, CDR2 SAAADI. CDR3 in amino acids: CASSEPNPRETQYL. The CDR3 bases are TGCGCCAGCAGTGAGCCAAACCCGAGAGAGACCCAGTACTTG.

Comments on this clonotype: Possible read error: a much larger clone is one base away. The rearrangement links TRBV20-1 to TRBJ2-1; D gene uncertain. Trimming took off 3 bases at V and 2 bases at J, with 11 bases between the two ends. The CDR3 runs to 14 residues. The germline gives CDR1 DFQATT, CDR2 SNEGSKA (reference sequence). This CDR3 is CSARPRGPYNEQFF. CDR3 coding DNA: TGCAGTGCTAGGCCTCGCGGTCCCTACAATGAGCAGTTCTTC.